This entry is about one T cell receptor beta chain. Using immunoSEQ multiplex PCR, the repertoire was profiled, and TCRdb retains in-frame clones only, with some absent. The sample consists of about 93,000 clones, 95% of them appearing once. These data belong to a study of technical replicates of blood from several donors. CDR1 is MDHEN and CDR2 is SYDVKM in the germline V gene. This CDR3 comprises 14 residues. V was clipped by 5 bases and J by 4 bases; unmatched bases: 7. This sequence originates from a human donor in good health. Material: T cells isolated from PBMCs. The chain employs TRBV28 and TRBJ1-1, with 7 bases identical to TRBD1. The CDR3 sequence: CASSNPQGRTEAFF. The CDR3 bases are TGTGCCAGCAGTAACCCACAGGGGCGCACTGAAGCTTTCTTT. Full variable domain (outside the CDR3, taken from reference TRBV28 and TRBJ1-1): DVKVTQSSRYLVKRTGEKVFLECVQDMDHENMFWYRQDPGLGLRLIYFSYDVKMKEKGDIPEGYSVSREKKERFSLILESASTNQTSMYLCASSNPQGRTEAFFGQGTRLTVV.